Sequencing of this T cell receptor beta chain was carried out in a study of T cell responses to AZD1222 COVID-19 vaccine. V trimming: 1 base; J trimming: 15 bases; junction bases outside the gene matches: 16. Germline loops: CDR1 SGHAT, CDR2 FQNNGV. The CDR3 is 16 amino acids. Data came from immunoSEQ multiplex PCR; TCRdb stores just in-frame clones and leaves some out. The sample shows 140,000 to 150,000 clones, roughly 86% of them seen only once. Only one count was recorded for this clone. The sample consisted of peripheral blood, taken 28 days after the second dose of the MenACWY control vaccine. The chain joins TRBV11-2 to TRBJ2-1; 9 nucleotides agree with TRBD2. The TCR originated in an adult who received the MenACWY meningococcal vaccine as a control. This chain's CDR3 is CASSLGTGIAGENVFF. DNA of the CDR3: TGTGCCAGCAGCTTAGGAACGGGGATAGCGGGGGAGAACGTGTTCTTC.